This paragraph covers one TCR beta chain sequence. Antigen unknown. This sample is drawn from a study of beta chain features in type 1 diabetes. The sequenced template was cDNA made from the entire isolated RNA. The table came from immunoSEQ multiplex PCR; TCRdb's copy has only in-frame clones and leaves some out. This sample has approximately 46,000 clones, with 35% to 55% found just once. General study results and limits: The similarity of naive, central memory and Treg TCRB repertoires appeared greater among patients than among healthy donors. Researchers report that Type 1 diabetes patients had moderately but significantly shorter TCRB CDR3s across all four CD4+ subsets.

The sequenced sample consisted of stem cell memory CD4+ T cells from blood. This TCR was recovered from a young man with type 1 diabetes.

CDR3 sequence reads: CAWTVRTTTNEKLFF. The CDR3 coding sequence is TGTGCCTGGACCGTCCGGACAACAACTAATGAAAAACTGTTTTTT. The chain recombines TRBV30 with TRBJ1-4; a possible D gene is TRBD1 (5 bases). Germline CDR1 GTSNPN, CDR2 SVGIG (reference sequence). The CDR3 contains 15 residues. The V end lost 4 bases, the J end lost 0 bases, and 12 bases lay between the germline ends.